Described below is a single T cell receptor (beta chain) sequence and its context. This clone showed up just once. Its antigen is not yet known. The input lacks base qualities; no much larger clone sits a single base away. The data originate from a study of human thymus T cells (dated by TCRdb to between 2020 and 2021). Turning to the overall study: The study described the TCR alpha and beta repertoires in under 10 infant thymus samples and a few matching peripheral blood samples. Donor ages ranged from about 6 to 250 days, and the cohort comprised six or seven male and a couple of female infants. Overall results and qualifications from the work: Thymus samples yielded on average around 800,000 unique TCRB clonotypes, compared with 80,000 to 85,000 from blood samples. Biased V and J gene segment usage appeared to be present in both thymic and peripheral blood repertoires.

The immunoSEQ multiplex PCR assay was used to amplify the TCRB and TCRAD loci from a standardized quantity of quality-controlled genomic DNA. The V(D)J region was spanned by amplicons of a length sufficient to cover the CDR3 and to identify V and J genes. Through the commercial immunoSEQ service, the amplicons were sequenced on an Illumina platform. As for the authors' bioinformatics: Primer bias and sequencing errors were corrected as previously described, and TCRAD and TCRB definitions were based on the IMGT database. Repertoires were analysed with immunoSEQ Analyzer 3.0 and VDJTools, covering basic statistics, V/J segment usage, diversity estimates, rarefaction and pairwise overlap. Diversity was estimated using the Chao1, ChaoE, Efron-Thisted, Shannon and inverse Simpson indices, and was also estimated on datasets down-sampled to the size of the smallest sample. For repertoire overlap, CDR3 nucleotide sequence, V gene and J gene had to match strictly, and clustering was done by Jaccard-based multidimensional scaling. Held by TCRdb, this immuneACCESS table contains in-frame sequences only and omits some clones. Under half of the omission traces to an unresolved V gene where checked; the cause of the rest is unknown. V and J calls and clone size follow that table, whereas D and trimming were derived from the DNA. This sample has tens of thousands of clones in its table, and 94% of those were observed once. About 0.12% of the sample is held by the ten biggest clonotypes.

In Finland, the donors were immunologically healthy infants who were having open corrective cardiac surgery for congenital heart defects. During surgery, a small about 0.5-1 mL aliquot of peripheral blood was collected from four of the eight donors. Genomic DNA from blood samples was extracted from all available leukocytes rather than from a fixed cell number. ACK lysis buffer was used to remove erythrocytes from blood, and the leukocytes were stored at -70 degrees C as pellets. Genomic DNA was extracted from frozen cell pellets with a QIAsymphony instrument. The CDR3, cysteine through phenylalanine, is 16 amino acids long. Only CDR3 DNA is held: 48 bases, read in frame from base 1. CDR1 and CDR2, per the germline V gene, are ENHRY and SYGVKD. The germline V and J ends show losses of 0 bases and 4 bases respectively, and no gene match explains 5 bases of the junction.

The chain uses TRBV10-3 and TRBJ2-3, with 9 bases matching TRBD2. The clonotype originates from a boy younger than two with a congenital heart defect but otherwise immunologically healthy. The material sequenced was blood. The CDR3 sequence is CAISESPAGGADTQYF. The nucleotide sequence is TGTGCCATCAGTGAGTCGCCAGCGGGGGGTGCAGATACGCAGTATTTT.